The entry below describes one T cell receptor (beta chain). Its cognate antigen has yet to be identified. No per-base quality is available; no much larger clone lies one base away. The sample comes from a study of blood T cell repertoires in COVID-19 (dated by TCRdb to about 2020). Broadly, across the study: Collaborator samples came from the United States, Italy and Spain and covered acute and convalescent phases of COVID-19. Subjects who had been exposed to COVID-19, were actively infected with it, or had recovered from it provided the deeply sampled blood TCRbeta repertoires that made up the dataset. The repertoires were released in a freely available public database intended as a resource for research on the immune response to SARS-CoV-2. A de-identified subject ID, COVID-19 status, age in years and sex were almost always included in the sample metadata. The samples were drawn from the first 160 participants of the ongoing ImmuneRACE study and from about 1,200 subjects provided by 6 global collaborators. The material from the prospective study consisted of cDNA or gDNA derived from T cells, B-cell-depleted T cells, or PBMCs. Where available, HLA class I and class II types were obtained from metadata supplied by the sample provider rather than from assay-based typing. Results the study describes overall, beyond this receptor: Clinical and demographic metadata were provided uncurated, with the amount varying by source and participant.

For CDR1 and CDR2, the germline V gene lists MNHEY and SVGAGI. V and J lose 7 bases and 4 bases, and a span of 5 bases separates them. The CDR3 holds 10 amino acids from the cysteine to the phenylalanine. Here the CDR3 DNA is all that survives: 30 bases in frame from base 1. Whole blood was collected in K2EDTA tubes by collaborating institutions according to the institutions' own protocols. For TCRbeta analysis, collaborators shipped samples as frozen whole blood, isolated PBMCs, or DNA extracted from either of those sample types. TCRbeta CDR3 regions were amplified from genomic DNA using the immunoSEQ Assay, a bias-controlled multiplex PCR. The authors processed their data as follows. The number of nucleated cells in each sample was estimated from the amplification of reference gene primers within the assay. To quantify the absolute abundance of each unique TCRbeta CDR3 rearrangement, sequence reads were collapsed and filtered. Productive Simpson clonality was computed per sample as the square root of Simpson's diversity index over productive rearrangements. As stored in TCRdb, this immuneACCESS dataset retains in-frame rearrangements with V and J assigned. A fraction of the clones does not appear; measured against another copy, unresolved V genes explain less than half of the discrepancy, and the remainder lacks a known reason. V and J calls and clone size come straight from that table; D and trimming were deduced from the DNA. The sample yields over 90,000 clones; 81% were counted once. Clones ranked in the top ten supply 4% to 5.5% of the sample.

This TCR derives from a man aged 60-69 years with acute or convalescent COVID-19. Sequenced: peripheral blood. The V and J genes are TRBV6-5 and TRBJ2-7; no D gene call is confident. DNA sequence: TGTGCCAGCATAGAGTACGAGCAGTACTTC. Translated, it reads CASIEYEQYF.